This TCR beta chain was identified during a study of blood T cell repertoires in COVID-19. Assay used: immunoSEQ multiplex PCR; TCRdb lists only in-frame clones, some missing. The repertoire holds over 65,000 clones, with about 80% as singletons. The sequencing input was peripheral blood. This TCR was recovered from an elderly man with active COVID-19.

The CDR3 sequence: CASSFSGVNEKLFF. The CDR3 DNA follows: TGTGCCAGCAGCTTTTCAGGTGTTAATGAAAAACTGTTTTTT. The J gene is TRBJ1-4, the V gene TRBV5-6; D uncertain. The germline V gene has CDR1 SGHDT and CDR2 YYEEEE. V was clipped by 2 bases and J by 4 bases, with 9 bases between them. The CDR3 runs to 14 residues.